This T cell receptor (beta chain) was recorded in a study of control samples from healthy donors and cancer patients. This clone was observed a handful of times. This table comes from immunoSEQ multiplex PCR, and its TCRdb copy is limited to in-frame clones, with some not included. The sample carries about 69,000 clones, more than 75% recorded once. The material sequenced was PBMCs. The TCR originated in a woman in her 50s with lung cancer.

CDR3 region: CASSLGGYETQYF. CDR3 nucleotide sequence: TGTGCCAGCAGTTTAGGGGGGTACGAGACCCAGTACTTC. The genes are TRBV27 and TRBJ2-5, with TRBD2 as a possible D gene (6 bases). This CDR3 has 13 amino acids. Germline V CDR1 and CDR2: MNHEY, SMNVEV (reference sequence). The V end was cut by 2 bases, the J end by 5 bases, with 9 bases between.